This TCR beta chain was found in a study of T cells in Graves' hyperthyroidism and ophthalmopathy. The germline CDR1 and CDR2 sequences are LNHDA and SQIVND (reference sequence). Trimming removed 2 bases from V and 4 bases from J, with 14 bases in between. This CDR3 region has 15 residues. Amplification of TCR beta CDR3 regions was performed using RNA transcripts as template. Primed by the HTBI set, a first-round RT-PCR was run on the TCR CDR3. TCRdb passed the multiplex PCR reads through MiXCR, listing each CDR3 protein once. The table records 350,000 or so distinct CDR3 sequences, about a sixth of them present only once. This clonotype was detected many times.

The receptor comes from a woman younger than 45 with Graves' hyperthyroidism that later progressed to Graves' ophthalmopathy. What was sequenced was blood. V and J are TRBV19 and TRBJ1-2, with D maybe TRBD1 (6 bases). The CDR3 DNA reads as TGTGCCAGTAGTATACCCCGGGACATCGTCTATGGCTACACCTTC. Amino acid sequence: CASSIPRDIVYGYTF.